This T cell receptor beta chain emerged from a study of ipilimumab plus nivolumab after autologous stem cell transplantation. This clone was found once. Patients got ipilimumab 1 mg/kg beginning 14 to 28 days post-transplant. Dosing: nivolumab 3 mg/kg IV, weeks 1, 4, 7, 10, then every two weeks to week 26. Sequencing was performed with immunoSEQ multiplex PCR; in TCRdb, only in-frame clones are kept and a portion is missing. The sample records around 16,000 clones, approximately 80% being singletons. The CDR3 has 16 residues. This receptor was obtained from a male donor with diffuse large B-cell lymphoma. The J gene is TRBJ2-1, the V gene TRBV12-2; TRBD2 reflects the table's D call only, with no check against the DNA. TRBV12-2 counts as a pseudogene. The sample consisted of PBMCs, taken in a trial of ipilimumab plus nivolumab as post-transplant consolidation. CDR3 nucleotide sequence: TGTGCAAGTCGCTTAGCGGGGAGGGGGGGCCGGTATGAGCAGTTCTTC. Its translation is CASRLAGRGGRYEQFF.